The entry below describes one TCR beta chain. The sample is drawn from a study of blood T cell repertoires in COVID-19. Turning to the study itself: Samples representing acute and convalescent COVID-19 were sourced from the United States, Italy and Spain.

The V gene end was trimmed by 4 bases and the J gene end by 1 base; junction bases not matched to a gene: 13. The CDR3 is made up of 17 amino acids. Germline V lookup: CDR1 SGHRS, CDR2 YFSETQ. As handled by the study authors: The authors estimated nucleated cell counts from reference gene primer amplification. TCRdb keeps only in-frame clones here, not all; method: immunoSEQ multiplex PCR. V and J calls and clone size are as listed in that table; D and trimming were resolved from the DNA. There are approximately 350,000 clones in the sample; over 80% occur only once, and about 6.9% lies in the top ten.

The clonotype was recovered from a woman in her forties or fifties with COVID-19, enrolled during active disease. Sequences were obtained from peripheral blood. This chain connects TRBV5-1 to TRBJ2-5, with 7 bases that match TRBD1. CDR3 sequence: CASSLKTRQGTQETQYF. CDR3 coding DNA: TGCGCCAGCAGCCTCAAGACGAGACAGGGTACCCAAGAGACCCAGTACTTC.